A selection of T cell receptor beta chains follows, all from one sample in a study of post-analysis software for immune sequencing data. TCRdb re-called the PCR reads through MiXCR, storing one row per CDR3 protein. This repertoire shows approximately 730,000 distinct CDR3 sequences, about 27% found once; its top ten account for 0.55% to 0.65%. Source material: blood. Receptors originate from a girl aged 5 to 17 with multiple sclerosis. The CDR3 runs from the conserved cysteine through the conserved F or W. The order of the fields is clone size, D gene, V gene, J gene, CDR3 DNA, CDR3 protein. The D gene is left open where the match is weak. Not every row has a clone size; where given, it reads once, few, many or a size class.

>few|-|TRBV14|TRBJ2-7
TGTGCCAGCAGCCAAGGGTCTACAGGCCAGCACCCCTACGAGCAGTACTTC
CASSQGSTGQHPYEQYF
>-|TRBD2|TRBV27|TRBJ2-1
TGTGCCAGCAGTTTATCCCCCGGGACTAGCGGGATGGGGTCCTACAATGAGCAGTTCTTC
CASSLSPGTSGMGSYNEQFF
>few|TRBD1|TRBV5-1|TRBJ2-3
TGCGCCAGCAGCACCGGGACAGGGGAGATGGATACGCAGTATTTT
CASSTGTGEMDTQYF
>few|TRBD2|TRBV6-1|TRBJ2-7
TGTGCCAGCACCCAGGGAGGGCCAAACTACGAGCAGTACTTC
CASTQGGPNYEQYF
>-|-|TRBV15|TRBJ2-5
TGTGCCACCAGCAGAGAGTTTCAGGGGCTGGAGACCCAGTACTTC
CATSREFQGLETQYF
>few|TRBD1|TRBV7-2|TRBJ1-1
TGTGCCAGCAGCTTGACTTTACCGGGACAGGGGAACACTGAAGCTTTCTTT
CASSLTLPGQGNTEAFF
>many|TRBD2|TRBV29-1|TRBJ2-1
TGCAGCGTCGGACTAGCGGGATCGCGTAATGAGCAGTTCTTC
CSVGLAGSRNEQFF
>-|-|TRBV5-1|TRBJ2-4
TGCGCCAGCAGTCTCGGCAAGGTCTCTGCGGACATTCAGTACTTC
CASSLGKVSADIQYF
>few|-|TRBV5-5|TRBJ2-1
TGTGCCAGCAGCTTGGGGCAGGGAAAATACAATGAGCAGTTCTTC
CASSLGQGKYNEQFF
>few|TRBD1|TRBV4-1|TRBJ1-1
TGCGCCAGCAGCCACACACAGGGGAAGAACACTGAAGCTTTCTTT
CASSHTQGKNTEAFF
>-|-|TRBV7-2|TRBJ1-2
TGTGCCAGCAGCTTAGGTGGGGGGCGCGGTGGCTACACCTTC
CASSLGGGRGGYTF
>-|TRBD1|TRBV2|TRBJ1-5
TGTGCCAGCAGTGAAGGGGCAGGGGGCGGGCAGCCCCAGCATTTT
CASSEGAGGGQPQHF
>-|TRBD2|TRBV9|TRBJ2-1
TGTGCCAGCAGCCCCCTCGGGACTAGCGGGAGGCAATACAATGAGCAGTTCTTC
CASSPLGTSGRQYNEQFF
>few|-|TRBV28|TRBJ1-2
TGTGCCAGCAGACTCTTTGGCGGGGCAGGGGAAGTCGGTGGCTACACCTTC
CASRLFGGAGEVGGYTF
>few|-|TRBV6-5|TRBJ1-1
TGTGCCAGCAGCATCCCTGGACAGCCTGAAGCTTTCTTT
CASSIPGQPEAFF
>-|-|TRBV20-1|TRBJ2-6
TGCAGTGCTAGGAGGATGTTGGCCAACGTCCTGACTTTC
CSARRMLANVLTF
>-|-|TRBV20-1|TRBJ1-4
TGCAGTGCTAGGGCCGGGCCCCTTAATGAAAAACTGTTTTTT
CSARAGPLNEKLFF
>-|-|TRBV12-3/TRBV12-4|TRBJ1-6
TGTGCCAGCAGTTTCCAGGGAGGCAATTCACCCCTCCACTTT
CASSFQGGNSPLHF
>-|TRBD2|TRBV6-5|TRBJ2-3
TGTGCCAGCAGGCTTGGGGGGGGACGGGAGACAGATACGCAGTATTTT
CASRLGGGRETDTQYF
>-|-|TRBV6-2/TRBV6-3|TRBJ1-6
TGTGCCAGCAGTAGCTGGGGGCCGCTCAATTCACCCCTCCACTTT
CASSSWGPLNSPLHF
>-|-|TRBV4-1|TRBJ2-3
TGCGCCAGCAGCCAAGGGGGATTACACACAGATACGCAGTATTTT
CASSQGGLHTDTQYF
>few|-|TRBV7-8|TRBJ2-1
TGTGCCAGCAGCAAGGGACATAACCCCTACAATGAGCAGTTCTTC
CASSKGHNPYNEQFF
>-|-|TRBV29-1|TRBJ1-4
TGCAGCGTCGGGGGGGGCTCTGGTGAAAAACTGTTTTTT
CSVGGGSGEKLFF
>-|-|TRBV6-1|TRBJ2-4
TGTGCCAGCAGCCGATACAGGGTAGGGGATGTAACCAAAAACATTCAGTACTTC
CASSRYRVGDVTKNIQYF
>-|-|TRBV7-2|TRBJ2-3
TGTGCCAGCAGCCCCTGGACCTCTAGCACAGATACGCAGTATTTT
CASSPWTSSTDTQYF
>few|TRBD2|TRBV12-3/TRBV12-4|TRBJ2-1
TGTGCCAGCAGTCGACTAGCGGGATGGGCAGGTGAGCAGTTCTTC
CASSRLAGWAGEQFF
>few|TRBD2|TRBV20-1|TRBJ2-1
TGCAGTGCTAGAGAGGGACTAGCGGGATACAATGAGCAGTTCTTC
CSAREGLAGYNEQFF
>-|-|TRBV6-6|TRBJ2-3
TGTGCCAGCAGTACAAAGGGGGTGATGGGCACAGATACGCAGTATTTT
CASSTKGVMGTDTQYF
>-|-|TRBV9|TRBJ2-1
TGTGCCGGCAGCGGCCGATACAATGAGCAGTTCTTC
CAGSGRYNEQFF